The 8 T cell receptor beta chains listed next were all sequenced from one sample in a study of OX40 agonist ivuxolimab in advanced cancers. Method: immunoSEQ multiplex PCR; TCRdb's copy keeps in-frame clones and lacks some. This table has 90,000 to 100,000 clones, more than 85% appearing once. The specimen was CD4+ or CD8+ T cells sorted from blood, collected in a trial of the OX40 agonist ivuxolimab. These TCRs come from an adult with an advanced solid tumor such as melanoma, head and neck, liver or kidney cancer.

The chain joins TRBV10-3 to TRBJ2-3, with D perhaps matching TRBD1 (6 bases). Germline V lookup: CDR1 ENHRY, CDR2 SYGVKD. The V end was cut by 3 bases, the J end by 6 bases, with 16 bases between. The CDR3 is 15 amino acids. This CDR3 reads CAISDRPGVGDTQYF. The DNA of the CDR3 is TGTGCCATCAGTGACCGCCCAGGGGTTGGGGATACGCAGTATTTT.

V and J are TRBV6-5 and TRBJ1-2; D possibly corresponds to TRBD1 (5 bases). In germline, CDR1 is MNHEY, CDR2 SVGAGI. The ends were cut back, 11 bases at V and 2 bases at J, with 12 bases in the middle. The length of the CDR3 is 12 residues. CDR3 sequence reads: CASRDGNYGYTF. The CDR3, as DNA: TGTGCCTCACGGGACGGAAACTATGGCTACACCTTC.

The V and J genes are TRBV30 and TRBJ2-7, with 9 bases matching TRBD2. The trim removed 3 bases at V and 1 base at J, leaving 7 bases unmatched. CDR1 GTSNPN and CDR2 SVGIG come from the germline V gene (reference sequence). The CDR3 loop spans 15 amino acids. DNA for the CDR3: TGTGCCTGGAGCGATAGCGGGAGTGGGTCCTACGAGCAGTACGTC. This encodes CAWSDSGSGSYEQYV.

The genes are TRBV6-6 and TRBJ1-3; 7 bases agree with TRBD1. Losses at the gene ends were 6 bases for V and 1 base for J; bases not matched to a gene: 3. The germline V gene has CDR1 MNHNY and CDR2 SVGAGI (reference sequence). The CDR3 contains 14 residues. CDR3 protein: CASRDRTSGNTIYF. CDR3 in DNA: TGTGCCAGCAGGGACAGGACTTCTGGAAACACCATATATTTT.

The rearrangement joins TRBV11-3 to TRBJ2-2; 8 bases agree with TRBD2. The CDR3 consists of 14 residues. CDR1 is SGHNT, CDR2 YENEEA, per germline. The V and J ends lost 1 base and 5 bases, in that order; junction bases with no gene match: 0. The CDR3 coding sequence is TGTGCCAGCAGCTTAGCGGGAGGGACCGGGGAGCTGTTTTTT. Its protein is CASSLAGGTGELFF.

This clone was picked up a small number of times. The chain carries TRBV7-8 and TRBJ1-1; D gene unclear. The CDR3 runs to 13 residues. Germline CDR1 reads SGHVS; CDR2 reads FQNEAQ. V lost 2 bases and J lost 1, with 5 bases in between. CDR3 nucleotides: TGTGCCAGCAGCTTATACCCGAACACTGAAGCTTTCTTT. This codes for CASSLYPNTEAFF. Full variable domain (missing parts from reference TRBV7-8 and TRBJ1-1): GAGVSQSPRYKVAKRGQDVALRCDPISGHVSLFWYQQALGQGPEFLTYFQNEAQLDKSGLPSDRFFAERPEGSVSTLKIQRTQQEDSAVYLCASSLYPNTEAFFGQGTRLTVV.

This chain joins TRBV28 and TRBJ1-2, with 9 bases identical to TRBD1. From germline, CDR1 is MDHEN and CDR2 SYDVKM. The CDR3 runs 13 residues. Trimming removed 5 bases from V and 5 bases from J; junction bases left unmatched: 3. The CDR3 region has the DNA TGTGCCAGCAGTCGGACAGGGGTGTATGGCTACACCTTC. Protein sequence: CASSRTGVYGYTF.

This sequence joins TRBV2 and TRBJ1-1; a weak D match, TRBD1 (5 bases). This CDR3 spans 14 amino acids. Germline CDR1 is SNHLY and CDR2 is FYNNEI. V was shortened by 3 bases and J by 6 bases, with 14 bases between the two germline ends. CDR3 coding DNA: TGTGCCAGCAGTGAGGCAGGGAAGTATTCTGAAGCTTTCTTT. Encoded protein: CASSEAGKYSEAFF.